This T cell receptor beta chain appears in the sequencing data of a study of T cell responses to AZD1222 COVID-19 vaccine. Study results and caveats: Vaccination with two AZD1222 doses was followed by a rise in Spike-specific TCR breadth and depth. Among AZD1222 vaccinees, only five to seven were seropositive at baseline.

Germline CDR1 and CDR2: SEHNR and FQNEAQ (reference sequence). V was pared by 5 bases and J by 3 bases, with 13 bases between. The CDR3 consists of 14 residues. With regard to this clone: What it binds is not known.

The assay was immunoSEQ multiplex PCR, and TCRdb's table has in-frame clones only and misses some. The table shows 170,000 or so clones, with roughly 93% occurring only once. The chain couples TRBV7-9 to TRBJ1-2, with D tentatively TRBD1 (6 bases). This sample comprised peripheral blood, obtained 28 days after the second dose of the MenACWY control vaccine. The receptor comes from an adult who received the MenACWY meningococcal vaccine as a control. Here the CDR3 reads CASSLNRVDYGYTF. The CDR3 coding sequence is TGTGCCAGCAGCCTAAACAGGGTTGACTATGGCTACACCTTC.